This T cell receptor beta chain was identified during a study of T cells in women clearing cervical HPV infection. Across the study: Cases: HPV16-related CIN3 or worse on histology, a couple of invasive cancers. HLA type stays a possible confounder, typing being limited.

Some clones are missing from TCRdb's copy, which holds only in-frame ones; the method was immunoSEQ multiplex PCR. The sample holds some 37,000 clones. Study outcomes and limitations: Effector/memory and HPV-specific T cells were not isolated, and association timing is unknown.

A note on this clone: Its matching antigen is unknown. The missing CDR3 end, 3 residues past where the read stops, is filled in from the germline J gene.

The ends were cut back, 4 bases at V and 2 bases at J, with 12 bases in the middle. Germline CDR1 SGHTA, CDR2 FQGNSA. The CDR3 sequence is 14 residues long. The sample consisted of blood buffy coat. The receptor's source is a woman aged 18 to 75 with a cervical HPV16 infection that either progressed to CIN3+ or cleared (not recorded which). J is TRBJ2-7 and V is TRBV7-2; a possible D gene is TRBD1 (6 bases). Partial CDR3 DNA: TGTGCCAGCAGCTACGGGACACCACCCTACGAG. Translating it yields CASSYGTPPYE. The full CDR3 reads CASSYGTPPYEQYF.